This T cell receptor beta chain appears in the sequencing data of a study of blood T cell repertoires in COVID-19. In the study overall: Sources were T cells, B-cell-depleted T cells, or PBMCs; the material itself was cDNA or gDNA.

Sequenced by immunoSEQ multiplex PCR; TCRdb stores in-frame clones only, minus some. Among roughly 26,000 clones listed, more than 75% were seen once. Trimming removed 4 bases from V and 4 bases from J; junction bases left unmatched: 1. The CDR3 runs 13 residues. Germline CDR1 reads LNHDA; CDR2 reads SQIVND (reference sequence). Sample: peripheral blood. The V gene is TRBV19, the J gene TRBJ2-3, with 8 nucleotides matching TRBD2. This TCR was sampled from a human donor with active COVID-19. The donor label of this sample is uncertain. CDR3 in DNA: TGTGCCAGTAGTAACGGGGGGGCAGATACGCAGTATTTT. This encodes CASSNGGADTQYF. The variable domain in full, with the rest retrieved from reference TRBV19 and TRBJ2-3, is DGGITQSPKYLFRKEGQNVTLSCEQNLNHDAMYWYRQDPGQGLRLIYYSQIVNDFQKGDIAEGYSVSREKKESFPLTVTSAQKNPTAFYLCASSNGGADTQYFGPGTRLTVL.